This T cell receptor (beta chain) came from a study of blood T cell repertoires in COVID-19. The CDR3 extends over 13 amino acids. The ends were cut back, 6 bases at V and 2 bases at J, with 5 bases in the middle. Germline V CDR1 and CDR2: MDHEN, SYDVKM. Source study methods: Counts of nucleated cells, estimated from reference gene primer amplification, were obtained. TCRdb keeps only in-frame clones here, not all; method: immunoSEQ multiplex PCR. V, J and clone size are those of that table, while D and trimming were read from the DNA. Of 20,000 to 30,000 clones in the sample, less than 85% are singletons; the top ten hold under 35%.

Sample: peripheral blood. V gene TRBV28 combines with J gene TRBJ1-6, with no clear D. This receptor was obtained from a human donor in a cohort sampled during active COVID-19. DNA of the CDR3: TGTGCCAGCAGGTCAACCTATAATTCACCCCTCCACTTT. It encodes CASRSTYNSPLHF.